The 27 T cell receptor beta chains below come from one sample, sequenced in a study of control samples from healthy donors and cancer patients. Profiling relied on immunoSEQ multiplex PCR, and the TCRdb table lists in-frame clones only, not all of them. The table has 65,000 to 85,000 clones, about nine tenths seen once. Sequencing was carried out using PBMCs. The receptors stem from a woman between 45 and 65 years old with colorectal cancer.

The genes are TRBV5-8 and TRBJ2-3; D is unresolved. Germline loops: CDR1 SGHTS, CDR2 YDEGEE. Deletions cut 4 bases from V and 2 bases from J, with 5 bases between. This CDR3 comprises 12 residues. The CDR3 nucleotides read TGTGCCAGCAGCAGGAACACAGATACGCAGTATTTT. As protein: CASSRNTDTQYF.

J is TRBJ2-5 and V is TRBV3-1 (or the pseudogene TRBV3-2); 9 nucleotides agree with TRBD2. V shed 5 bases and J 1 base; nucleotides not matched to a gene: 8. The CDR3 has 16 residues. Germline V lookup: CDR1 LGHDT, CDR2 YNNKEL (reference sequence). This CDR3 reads CASSFTGLAAQETQYF. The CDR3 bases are TGTGCCAGCAGCTTCACGGGACTAGCCGCCCAAGAGACCCAGTACTTC.

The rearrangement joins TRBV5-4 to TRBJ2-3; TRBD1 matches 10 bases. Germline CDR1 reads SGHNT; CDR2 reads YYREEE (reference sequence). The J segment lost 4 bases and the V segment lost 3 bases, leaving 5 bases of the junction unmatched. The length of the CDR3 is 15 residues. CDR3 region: CASSWGQGISDTQYF. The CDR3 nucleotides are TGTGCCAGCAGCTGGGGACAGGGGATTTCAGATACGCAGTATTTT.

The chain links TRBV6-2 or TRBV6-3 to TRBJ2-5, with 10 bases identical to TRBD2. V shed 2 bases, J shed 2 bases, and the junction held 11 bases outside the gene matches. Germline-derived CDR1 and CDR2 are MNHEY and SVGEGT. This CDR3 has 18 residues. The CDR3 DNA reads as TGTGCCAGCAGTTACCCCCTCCCCACTAGCGGGGTTCAAGAGACCCAGTACTTC. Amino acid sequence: CASSYPLPTSGVQETQYF.

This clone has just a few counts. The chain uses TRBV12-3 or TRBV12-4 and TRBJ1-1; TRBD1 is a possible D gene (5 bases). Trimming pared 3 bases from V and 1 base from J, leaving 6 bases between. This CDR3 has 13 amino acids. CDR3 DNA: TGTGCCAGCAGTTTTACAGGGAACACTGAAGCTTTCTTT. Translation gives CASSFTGNTEAFF.

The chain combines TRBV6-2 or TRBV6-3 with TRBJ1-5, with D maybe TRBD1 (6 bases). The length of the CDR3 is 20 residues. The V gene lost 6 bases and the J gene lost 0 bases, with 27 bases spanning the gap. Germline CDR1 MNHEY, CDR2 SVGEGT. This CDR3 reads CASSPGGWQSTTGSNQPQHF. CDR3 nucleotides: TGTGCCAGCAGCCCGGGGGGCTGGCAGTCAACCACGGGTAGCAATCAGCCCCAGCATTTT.

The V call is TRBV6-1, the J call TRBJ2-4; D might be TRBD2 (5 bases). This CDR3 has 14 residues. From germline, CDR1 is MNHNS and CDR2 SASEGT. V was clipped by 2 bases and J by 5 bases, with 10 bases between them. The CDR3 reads CASSEMGRENIQYF. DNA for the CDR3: TGTGCCAGCAGTGAAATGGGGAGAGAAAACATTCAGTACTTC.

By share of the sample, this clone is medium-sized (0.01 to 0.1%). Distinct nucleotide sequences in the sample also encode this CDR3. CDR3 DNA: TGTGCCAGCTCCCACAATAATCAGCCCCAGCATTTT. Translation gives CASSHNNQPQHF. This rearrangement joins TRBV27 to TRBJ1-5; D ambiguous. V gave up 8 bases and J gave up 4 bases, with 9 bases separating them. Per germline, CDR1 MNHEY and CDR2 SMNVEV (reference sequence). The CDR3 spans 12 residues.

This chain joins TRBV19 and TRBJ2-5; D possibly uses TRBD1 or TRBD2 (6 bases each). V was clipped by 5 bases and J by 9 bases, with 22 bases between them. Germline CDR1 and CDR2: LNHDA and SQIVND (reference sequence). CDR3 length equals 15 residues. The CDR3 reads CASSPEGGPTRAQYF. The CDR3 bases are TGTGCCAGTAGTCCCGAGGGGGGACCCACGAGGGCCCAGTACTTC.

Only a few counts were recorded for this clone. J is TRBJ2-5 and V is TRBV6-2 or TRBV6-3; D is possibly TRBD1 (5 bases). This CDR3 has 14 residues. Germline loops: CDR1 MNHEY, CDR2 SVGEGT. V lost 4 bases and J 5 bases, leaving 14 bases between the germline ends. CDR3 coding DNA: TGTGCCAGCAGTTCATTAGGGGCCCGTGAGACCCAGTACTTC. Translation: CASSSLGARETQYF.

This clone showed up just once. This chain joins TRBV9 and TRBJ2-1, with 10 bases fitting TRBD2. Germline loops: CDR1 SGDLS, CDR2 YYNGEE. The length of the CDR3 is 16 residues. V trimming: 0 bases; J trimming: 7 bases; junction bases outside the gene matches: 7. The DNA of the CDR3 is TGTGCCAGCAGCGTAGTCGAGCTAGCGGGGGAAAATGAGCAGTTCTTC. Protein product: CASSVVELAGENEQFF. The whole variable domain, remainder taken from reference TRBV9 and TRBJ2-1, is DSGVTQTPKHLITATGQRVTLRCSPRSGDLSVYWYQQSLDQGLQFLIQYYNGEERAKGNILERFSAQQFPDLHSELNLSSLELGDSALYFCASSVVELAGENEQFFGPGTRLTVL.

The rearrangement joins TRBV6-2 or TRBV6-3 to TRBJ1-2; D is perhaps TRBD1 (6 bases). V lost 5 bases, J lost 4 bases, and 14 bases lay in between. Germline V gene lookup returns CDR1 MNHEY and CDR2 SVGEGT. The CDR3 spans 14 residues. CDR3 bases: TGTGCCAGCAGTGGACCCGGGACAATCTATGGCTACACCTTC. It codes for CASSGPGTIYGYTF.

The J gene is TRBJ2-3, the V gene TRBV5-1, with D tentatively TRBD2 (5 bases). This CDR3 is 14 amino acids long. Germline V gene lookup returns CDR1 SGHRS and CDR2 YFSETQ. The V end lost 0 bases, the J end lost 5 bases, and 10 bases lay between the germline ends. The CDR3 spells CASSLGLAGDTQYF. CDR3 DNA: TGCGCCAGCAGCTTGGGGCTAGCTGGAGATACGCAGTATTTT.

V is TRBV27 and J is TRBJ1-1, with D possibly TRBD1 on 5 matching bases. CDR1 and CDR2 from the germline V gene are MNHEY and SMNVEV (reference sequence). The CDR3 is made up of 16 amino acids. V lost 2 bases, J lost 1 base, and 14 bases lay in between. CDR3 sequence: CASSLGNRFPNTEAFF. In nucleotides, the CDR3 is TGTGCCAGCAGTTTAGGGAACAGGTTTCCGAACACTGAAGCTTTCTTT.

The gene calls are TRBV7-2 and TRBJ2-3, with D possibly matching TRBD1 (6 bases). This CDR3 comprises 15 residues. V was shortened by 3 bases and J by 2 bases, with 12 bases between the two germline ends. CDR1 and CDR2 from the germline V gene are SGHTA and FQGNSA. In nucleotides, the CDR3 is TGTGCCAGCAGCTTTGCGGACAGAGTCACAGATACGCAGTATTTT. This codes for CASSFADRVTDTQYF.

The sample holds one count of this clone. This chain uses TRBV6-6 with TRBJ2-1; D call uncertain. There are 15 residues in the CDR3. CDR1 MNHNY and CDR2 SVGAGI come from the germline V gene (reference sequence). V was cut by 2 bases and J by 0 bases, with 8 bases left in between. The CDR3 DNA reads TGTGCCAGCAGTTACGGGCTAAGCTCCTACAATGAGCAGTTCTTC. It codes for CASSYGLSSYNEQFF.

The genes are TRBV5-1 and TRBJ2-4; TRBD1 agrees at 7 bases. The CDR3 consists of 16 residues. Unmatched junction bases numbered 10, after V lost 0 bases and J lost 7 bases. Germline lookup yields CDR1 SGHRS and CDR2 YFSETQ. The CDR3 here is CASSLGGQVVPNIQYF. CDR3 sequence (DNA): TGCGCCAGCAGCTTGGGCGGACAGGTCGTTCCTAACATTCAGTACTTC.

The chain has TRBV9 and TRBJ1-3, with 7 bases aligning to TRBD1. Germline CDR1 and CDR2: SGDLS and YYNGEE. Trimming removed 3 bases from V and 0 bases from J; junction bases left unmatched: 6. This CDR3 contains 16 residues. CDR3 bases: TGTGCCAGCAGCGCCCGACAGGGATTCTCTGGAAACACCATATATTTT. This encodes CASSARQGFSGNTIYF.

The CDR3 DNA reads TGTGCCATCAGTGAGTCGATTAGCGACAATGAGCAGTTCTTC. Its protein product is CAISESISDNEQFF. The chain carries TRBV10-3 and TRBJ2-1; weak D call: TRBD2 (5 bases). Germline loops: CDR1 ENHRY, CDR2 SYGVKD. Trimming pared 0 bases from V and 5 bases from J, leaving 8 bases between. This CDR3 has 14 amino acids.

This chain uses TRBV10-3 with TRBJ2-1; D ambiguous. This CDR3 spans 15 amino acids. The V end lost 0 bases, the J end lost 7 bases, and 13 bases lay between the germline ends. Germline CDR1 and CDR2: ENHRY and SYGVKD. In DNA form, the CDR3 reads TGTGCCATCAGTGAGTCAGTGACGACCCCAAATGAGCAGTTCTTC. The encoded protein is CAISESVTTPNEQFF.

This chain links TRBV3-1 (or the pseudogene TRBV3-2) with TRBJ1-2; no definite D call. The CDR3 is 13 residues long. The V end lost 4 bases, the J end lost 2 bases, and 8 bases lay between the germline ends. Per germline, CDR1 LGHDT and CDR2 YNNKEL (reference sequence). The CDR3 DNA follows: TGTGCCAGCAGCCCGGACGGAAACTATGGCTACACCTTC. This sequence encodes CASSPDGNYGYTF.

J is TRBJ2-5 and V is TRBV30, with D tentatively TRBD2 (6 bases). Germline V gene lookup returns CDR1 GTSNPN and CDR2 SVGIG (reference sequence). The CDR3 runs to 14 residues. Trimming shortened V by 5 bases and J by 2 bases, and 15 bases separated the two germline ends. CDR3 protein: CAWLTWGEQETQYF. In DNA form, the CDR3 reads TGTGCCTGGCTTACGTGGGGGGAACAAGAGACCCAGTACTTC.

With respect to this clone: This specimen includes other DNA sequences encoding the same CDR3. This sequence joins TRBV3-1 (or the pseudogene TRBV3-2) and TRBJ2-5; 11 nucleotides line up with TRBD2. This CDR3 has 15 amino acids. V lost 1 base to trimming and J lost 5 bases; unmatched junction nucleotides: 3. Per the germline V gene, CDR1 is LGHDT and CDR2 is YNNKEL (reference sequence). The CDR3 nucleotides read TGTGCCAGCAGCCAAGTAGCGGGGGGGCAGGAGACCCAGTACTTC. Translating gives CASSQVAGGQETQYF.

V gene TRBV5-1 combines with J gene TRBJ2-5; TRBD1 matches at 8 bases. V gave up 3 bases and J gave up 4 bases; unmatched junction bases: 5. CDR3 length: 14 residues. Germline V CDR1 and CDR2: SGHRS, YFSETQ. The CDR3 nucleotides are TGCGCCAGCAGCTATTCCGGGACAGGAGAGACCCAGTACTTC. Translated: CASSYSGTGETQYF.

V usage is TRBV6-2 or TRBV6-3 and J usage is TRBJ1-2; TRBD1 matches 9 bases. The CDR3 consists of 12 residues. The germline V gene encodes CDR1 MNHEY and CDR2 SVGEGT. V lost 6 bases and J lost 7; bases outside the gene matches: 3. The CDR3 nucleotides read TGTGCCAGCAGCCCGGGACAGGGTGGCTACACCTTC. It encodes CASSPGQGGYTF.

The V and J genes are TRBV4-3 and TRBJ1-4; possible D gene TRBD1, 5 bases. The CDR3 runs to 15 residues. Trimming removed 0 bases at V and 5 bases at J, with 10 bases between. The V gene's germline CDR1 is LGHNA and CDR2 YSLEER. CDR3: CASSQEGRTNEKLFF. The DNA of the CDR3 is TGCGCCAGCAGCCAAGAGGGCAGGACAAATGAAAAACTGTTTTTT.

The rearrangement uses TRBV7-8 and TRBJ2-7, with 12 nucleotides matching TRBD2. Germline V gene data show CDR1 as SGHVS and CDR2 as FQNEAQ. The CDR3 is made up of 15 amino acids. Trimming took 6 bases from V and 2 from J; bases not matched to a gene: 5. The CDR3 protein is CASRVLAGGPYEQYV. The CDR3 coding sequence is TGTGCCAGCAGAGTACTAGCGGGGGGCCCCTACGAGCAGTACGTC.